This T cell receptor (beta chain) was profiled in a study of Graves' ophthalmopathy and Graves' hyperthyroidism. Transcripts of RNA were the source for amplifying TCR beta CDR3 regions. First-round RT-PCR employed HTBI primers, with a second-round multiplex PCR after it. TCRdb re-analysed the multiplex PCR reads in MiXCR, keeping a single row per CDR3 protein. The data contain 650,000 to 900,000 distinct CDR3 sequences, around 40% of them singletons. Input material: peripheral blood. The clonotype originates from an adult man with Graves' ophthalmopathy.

CDR3 bases: TGCAGCTCTCGCGAGCAGTACTTC. Protein sequence: CSSREQYF. The rearrangement uses TRBV29-1 and TRBJ2-7; D gene uncertain. CDR1 is SQVTM and CDR2 is ANQGSEA in the germline V gene. V was shortened by 8 bases and J by 6 bases, with 5 bases between the two germline ends. CDR3 size: 8 residues.